The T cell receptor (beta chain) described here comes from a study of CD8 T cells in ankylosing spondylitis. General observations from the study: What appeared characteristic of ankylosing spondylitis blood was a TCR beta motif of seven to nine highly homologous variants. Significant enrichment of disease-linked clones was reportedly seen in matched ankylosing spondylitis synovial fluid. Peripheral blood samples showed relatively rare disease-linked clones, and these clones were CD8+.

This CDR3 spans 14 amino acids. V dropped 11 bases and J dropped 1; count of bases not matched to a gene: 11. Germline lookup yields CDR1 MNHNS and CDR2 SASEGT. Quantitative molecular-barcoded 5'-RACE generated the TCR beta libraries. TCRdb recomputed calls from the 5' RACE reads with MiXCR, one row per CDR3 protein. Among some 800,000 distinct CDR3 sequences listed, about 11% were seen once. This clonotype showed up many times. The antigen remains unidentified. V gene TRBV6-1 combines with J gene TRBJ2-7, with 7 nucleotides matching TRBD1. This clonotype originated in a male donor with ankylosing spondylitis. Input material: blood, either unsorted or a sorted T cell fraction (not recorded which). For the CDR3, the DNA is TGTGCCTGTTGTCGGGACAGCCTTTCCTACGAGCAGTACTTC. Translating it yields CACCRDSLSYEQYF.